Below, 13 T cell receptor beta chains from the same sample are listed, as sequenced in a study of T cells in Graves' hyperthyroidism and ophthalmopathy. TCR beta CDR3 regions were amplified from RNA. First-round RT-PCR targeting the TCR CDR3 was performed with the HTBI primer set. TCRdb called the multiplex PCR reads again in MiXCR, with one record for every CDR3 protein. The sample has about 700,000 distinct CDR3 sequences, just under 45% seen once. The sequenced material came from peripheral blood or thyroid tissue (not recorded which). The receptors here all came from an adult man with Graves' disease, either hyperthyroidism or ophthalmopathy (not recorded which).

This clonotype has just a few counts. Since the CDR3 does not end with the conserved phenylalanine or tryptophan, this likely comes from a read error. The DNA is omitted, as the CDR3 cannot be located on it reliably, and the CDR3 follows TCRdb's listing. V is TRBV10-3 and J is TRBJ2-5. The CDR3 is 8 residues long, ends included. CDR1 ENHRY and CDR2 SYGVKD come from the germline V gene. Here the CDR3 reads CAISESRP.

This clonotype appeared a few times. The V and J genes are TRBV10-3 and TRBJ1-1, with TRBD1 matching 8 bases. Trimming removed 6 bases from V and 1 base from J; junction bases left unmatched: 10. Germline V lookup: CDR1 ENHRY, CDR2 SYGVKD. The CDR3 has 16 residues. The chain's CDR3 is CAIREHAGTGNTEAFF. The CDR3 DNA is TGTGCCATCAGGGAACACGCCGGGACAGGGAACACTGAAGCTTTCTTT.

The V call is TRBV7-2, the J call TRBJ1-1; TRBD1 is a possible D gene (6 bases). The CDR3 extends over 15 amino acids. Trimming cost V 6 bases and J 0 bases, with 14 bases left between them. Germline V gives CDR1 SGHTA, CDR2 FQGNSA. CDR3 sequence: CASSLDRTMNTEAFF. In DNA form, the CDR3 reads TGTGCCAGCAGTCTCGACAGGACCATGAACACTGAAGCTTTCTTT.

J is TRBJ2-7 and V is TRBV10-3, with D maybe TRBD1 (6 bases). Germline V lookup: CDR1 ENHRY, CDR2 SYGVKD. This CDR3 region has 14 residues. Trimming pared 10 bases from V and 2 bases from J, leaving 18 bases between. The CDR3 region has the DNA TGTGCCAGCAGACTCACAGGGTTCGCCTACGAGCAGTACTTC. Translated: CASRLTGFAYEQYF.

This clonotype was counted once. This may stem from a read error, because a much larger clone lies one nucleotide away. The chain is built from TRBV2 and TRBJ2-6, with TRBD1 matching 9 bases. The germline V gene encodes CDR1 SNHLY and CDR2 FYNNEI. The CDR3 sequence is 18 residues long. The V and J ends lost 6 bases and 0 bases, in that order; junction bases with no gene match: 9. The CDR3 DNA is TGTGCCAGCAGGGCTTACAGGGGGCCGACCTCTGGGGCCAACGTCCTGACTTTC. This encodes CASRAYRGPTSGANVLTF.

CDR3 in amino acids: CASSVVGGNTGELFF. Written as DNA, the CDR3 is TGTGCCAGCAGCGTAGTGGGAGGGAACACCGGGGAGCTGTTTTTT. V and J are TRBV9 and TRBJ2-2; tentative D call: TRBD2 (6 bases). V dropped 0 bases and J dropped 1 base, with 7 bases sitting between them. This CDR3 comprises 15 residues. CDR1 and CDR2 (germline): SGDLS, YYNGEE.

The J gene is TRBJ2-2, the V gene TRBV20-1; D is unresolved. This CDR3 is 13 amino acids long. Per the germline V gene, CDR1 is DFQATT and CDR2 is SNEGSKA (reference sequence). The V gene lost 5 bases and the J gene lost 2 bases, with 9 bases spanning the gap. As DNA, the CDR3 is TGCAGTGCTCGACCCCCAAACACCGGGGAGCTGTTTTTT. It translates to CSARPPNTGELFF.

The V call is TRBV20-1, the J call TRBJ2-5, with 7 bases lining up with TRBD2. V was pared by 5 bases and J by 0 bases, with 6 bases of the junction left unmatched. The germline CDR1 and CDR2 sequences are DFQATT and SNEGSKA (reference sequence). This CDR3 has 14 residues. CDR3 sequence (DNA): TGCAGTGCTCGGCCGGGACTAAACCAAGAGACCCAGTACTTC. Its translation: CSARPGLNQETQYF.

The rearrangement uses TRBV24-1 and TRBJ1-5; a weak D match, TRBD1 (6 bases). Per germline, CDR1 KGHDR and CDR2 SFDVKD. CDR3 length equals 15 residues. V gave up 3 bases and J gave up 0 bases, with 8 bases separating them. This CDR3 reads CATSDGQTSNQPQHF. The CDR3 coding sequence is TGTGCCACCAGTGATGGACAGACTAGCAATCAGCCCCAGCATTTT.

This clonotype occurred a few times. The J gene is TRBJ2-7, the V gene TRBV20-1; 7 bases agree with TRBD1. V trimming: 5 bases; J trimming: 7 bases; junction bases outside the gene matches: 11. The CDR3 spans 13 residues. Germline values: CDR1 DFQATT, CDR2 SNEGSKA (reference sequence). In DNA form, the CDR3 reads TGCAGTGCTGCCGGGACAGTTTCTTATGAGCAGTACTTC. Translating it yields CSAAGTVSYEQYF.

In nucleotides, the CDR3 is TGTGCCACCAGCACCGACAGGAATTCTGACTACACCTTC. Translating gives CATSTDRNSDYTF. The chain is built from TRBV15 and TRBJ1-2, with D perhaps TRBD1 (6 bases). CDR1 is LNHNV and CDR2 is YYDKDF in the germline V gene (reference sequence). V was cut by 4 bases and J by 10 bases, with 16 bases left in between. The CDR3 is 13 residues long.

This clonotype was seen ten or more times. The chain couples TRBV24-1 to TRBJ1-1, with 8 bases that match TRBD1. The CDR3 runs to 13 residues. Germline V gives CDR1 KGHDR, CDR2 SFDVKD. V was pared by 7 bases and J by 2 bases, with 2 bases of the junction left unmatched. In nucleotides, the CDR3 is TGTGCCACCAGAGGACAGGGCAACACTGAAGCTTTCTTT. Translation gives CATRGQGNTEAFF.

The rearrangement links TRBV11-2 to TRBJ2-7, with 10 nucleotides matching TRBD1. Germline CDR1 SGHAT, CDR2 FQNNGV. This CDR3 spans 14 amino acids. The V segment lost 10 bases and the J segment 3 bases; nucleotides outside the gene matches: 9. The CDR3: CAKHSDRGGYEQYF. The CDR3 DNA reads TGTGCCAAACACTCGGACAGGGGGGGCTACGAGCAGTACTTC. The whole variable domain, filled in from reference TRBV11-2 and TRBJ2-7, reads EAGVAQSPRYKIIEKRQSVAFWCNPISGHATLYWYQQILGQGPKLLIQFQNNGVVDDSQLPKDRFSAERLKGVDSTLKIQPAKLEDSAVYLCAKHSDRGGYEQYFGPGTRLTVT.